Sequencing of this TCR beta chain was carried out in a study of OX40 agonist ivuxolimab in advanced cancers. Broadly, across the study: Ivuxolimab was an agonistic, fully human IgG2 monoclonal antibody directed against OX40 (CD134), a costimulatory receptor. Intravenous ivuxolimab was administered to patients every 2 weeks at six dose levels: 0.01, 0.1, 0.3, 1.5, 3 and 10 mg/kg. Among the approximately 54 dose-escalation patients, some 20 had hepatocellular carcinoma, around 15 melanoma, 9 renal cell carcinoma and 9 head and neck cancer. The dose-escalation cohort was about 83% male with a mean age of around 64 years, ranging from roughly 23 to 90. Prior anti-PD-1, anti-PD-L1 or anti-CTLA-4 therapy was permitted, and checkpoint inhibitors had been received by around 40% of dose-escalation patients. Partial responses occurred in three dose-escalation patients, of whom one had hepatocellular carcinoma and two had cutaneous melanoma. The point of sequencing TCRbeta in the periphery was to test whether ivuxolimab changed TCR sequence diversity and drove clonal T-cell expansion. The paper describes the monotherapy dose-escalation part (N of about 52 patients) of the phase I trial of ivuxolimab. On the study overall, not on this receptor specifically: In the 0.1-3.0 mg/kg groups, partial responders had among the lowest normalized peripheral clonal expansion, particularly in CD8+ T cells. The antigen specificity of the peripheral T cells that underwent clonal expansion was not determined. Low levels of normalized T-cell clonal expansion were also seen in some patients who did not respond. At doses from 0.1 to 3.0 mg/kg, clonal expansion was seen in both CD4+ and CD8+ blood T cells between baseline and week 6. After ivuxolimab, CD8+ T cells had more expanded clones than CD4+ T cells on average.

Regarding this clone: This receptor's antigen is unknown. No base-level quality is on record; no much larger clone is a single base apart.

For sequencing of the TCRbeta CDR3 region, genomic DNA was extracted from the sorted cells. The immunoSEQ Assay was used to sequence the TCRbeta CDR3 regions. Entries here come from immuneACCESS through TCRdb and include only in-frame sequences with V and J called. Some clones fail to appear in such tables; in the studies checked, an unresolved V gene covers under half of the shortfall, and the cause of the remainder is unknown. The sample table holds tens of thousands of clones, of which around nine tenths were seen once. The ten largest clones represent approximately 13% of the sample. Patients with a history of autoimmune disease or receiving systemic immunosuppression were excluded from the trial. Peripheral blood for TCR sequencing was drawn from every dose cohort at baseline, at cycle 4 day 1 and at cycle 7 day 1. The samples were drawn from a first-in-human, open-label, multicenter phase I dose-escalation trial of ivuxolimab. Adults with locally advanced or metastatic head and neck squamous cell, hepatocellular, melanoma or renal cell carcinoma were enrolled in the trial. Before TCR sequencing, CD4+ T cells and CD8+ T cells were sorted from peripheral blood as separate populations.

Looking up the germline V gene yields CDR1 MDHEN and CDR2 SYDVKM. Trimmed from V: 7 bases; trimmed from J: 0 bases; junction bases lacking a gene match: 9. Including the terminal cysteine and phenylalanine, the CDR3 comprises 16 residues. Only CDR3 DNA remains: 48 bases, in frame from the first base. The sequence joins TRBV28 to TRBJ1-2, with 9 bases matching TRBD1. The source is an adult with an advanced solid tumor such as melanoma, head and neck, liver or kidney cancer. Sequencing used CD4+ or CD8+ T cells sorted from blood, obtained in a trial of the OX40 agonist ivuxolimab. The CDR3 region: CASTRDREGSNYGYTF. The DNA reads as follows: TGTGCCAGCACCCGGGACAGGGAGGGTTCTAACTATGGCTACACCTTC.